These 28 T cell receptor beta chains share one sample of origin, sequenced in a study of blood T cell repertoires in COVID-19. Libraries were prepared by immunoSEQ multiplex PCR; TCRdb keeps only in-frame clonotypes and omits some of them. This sample has 180,000 or so clones; approximately 81% occur once, and the top ten carry about 5%. The sample consisted of peripheral blood. The receptors were sampled from a woman older than 75 with acute or convalescent COVID-19.

This chain uses TRBV10-3 with TRBJ1-2, with TRBD1 as a possible D gene (6 bases). The germline gives CDR1 ENHRY, CDR2 SYGVKD. Trimming pared 7 bases from V and 0 bases from J, leaving 12 bases between. This CDR3 contains 14 residues. CDR3 sequence: CAIKRDTSNYGYTF. In nucleotides, the CDR3 is TGTGCCATCAAGCGGGACACCTCTAACTATGGCTACACCTTC.

This chain uses TRBV6-5 with TRBJ1-1; D perhaps matches TRBD1 (5 bases). V lost 2 bases and J lost 6, with 10 bases in between. This CDR3 has 13 residues. CDR1 is MNHEY, CDR2 SVGAGI, per germline. The CDR3 here is CASSYGGGPEAFF. As DNA, the CDR3 is TGTGCCAGCAGTTACGGGGGAGGCCCTGAAGCTTTCTTT.

The chain couples TRBV5-5 to TRBJ2-1, with 12 bases matching TRBD2. CDR1 is SGHKS, CDR2 YYEKEE, per germline (reference sequence). V was clipped by 4 bases and J by 5 bases; unmatched bases: 7. This CDR3 contains 16 residues. CDR3 loop: CASSPTASGRDNEQFF. The CDR3 DNA sequence: TGTGCCAGCAGCCCCACAGCTAGCGGGAGGGACAATGAGCAGTTCTTC.

V gene TRBV5-1 combines with J gene TRBJ2-1; 14 positions agree with TRBD2. The CDR3 totals 15 residues. Germline V lookup: CDR1 SGHRS, CDR2 YFSETQ. V was pared by 4 bases and J by 7 bases, with 4 bases of the junction left unmatched. The DNA of the CDR3 is TGCGCCAGCAGCGTCGGGACTAGCGGGAGAAATGAGCAGTTCTTC. It is translated as CASSVGTSGRNEQFF.

V is TRBV3-1 (or the pseudogene TRBV3-2) and J is TRBJ2-3; 13 bases fit TRBD2. This CDR3 has 15 residues. From germline, CDR1 is LGHDT and CDR2 YNNKEL (reference sequence). After removal of 4 bases from V and 6 bases from J, the junction contained 4 bases not matched to a gene. The CDR3 is CASSPTSGRADTQYF. CDR3 sequence (DNA): TGTGCCAGCAGCCCCACTAGCGGGAGGGCGGATACGCAGTATTTT.

The J gene is TRBJ1-5, the V gene TRBV29-1, with 10 bases that match TRBD1. This CDR3 contains 14 residues. The V and J ends lost 7 bases and 8 bases, in that order; junction bases with no gene match: 11. Germline loops: CDR1 SQVTM, CDR2 ANQGSEA. The CDR3 protein is CSAQTGGLREPQHF. The DNA of the CDR3 is TGCAGCGCACAGACAGGGGGCTTAAGGGAGCCCCAGCATTTT.

V usage is TRBV6-6 and J usage is TRBJ2-5; TRBD2 matches at 15 bases. J lost 5 bases, V lost 5 bases, and 6 bases had no gene match. CDR1 is MNHNY, CDR2 SVGAGI, per germline (reference sequence). The CDR3 runs 16 residues. This CDR3 is CASSRGLAGGPETQYF. CDR3 bases: TGTGCCAGCAGTCGTGGACTAGCGGGAGGGCCGGAGACCCAGTACTTC.

This rearrangement joins TRBV9 to TRBJ2-3, with TRBD1 identical over 7 bases. This CDR3 contains 15 residues. Germline V CDR1 and CDR2: SGDLS, YYNGEE. J was trimmed by 0 bases and V by 4 bases; bases with no gene match: 5. For the CDR3, the DNA is TGTGCCAGCAGCCTCCGGGACAGAAGCACAGATACGCAGTATTTT. The encoded protein is CASSLRDRSTDTQYF. The full variable domain, completed using reference TRBV9 and TRBJ2-3, is DSGVTQTPKHLITATGQRVTLRCSPRSGDLSVYWYQQSLDQGLQFLIQYYNGEERAKGNILERFSAQQFPDLHSELNLSSLELGDSALYFCASSLRDRSTDTQYFGPGTRLTVL.

The chain uses TRBV27 and TRBJ2-2; D possibly corresponds to TRBD2 (5 bases). The germline V and J ends were trimmed by 7 bases and 5 bases, with 17 bases remaining between them. There are 15 residues in the CDR3. Germline assignment: CDR1 MNHEY and CDR2 SMNVEV (reference sequence). Written as DNA, the CDR3 is TGTGCCAGCAAACCTCCAAAGACGGGGACCGGGGAGCTGTTTTTT. Translated: CASKPPKTGTGELFF.

The chain uses TRBV28 and TRBJ1-2; D is ambiguous. The CDR3 loop spans 13 amino acids. V was cut by 5 bases and J by 8 bases, with 15 bases left in between. Germline CDR1 and CDR2: MDHEN and SYDVKM. As DNA, the CDR3 is TGTGCCAGCAGTCCTTTAACCTTTCTAGGCTACACCTTC. Translating gives CASSPLTFLGYTF.

The chain couples TRBV24-1 to TRBJ1-3; the D is unclear. In germline, CDR1 is KGHDR, CDR2 SFDVKD. Trimming pared 5 bases from V and 0 bases from J, leaving 16 bases between. This CDR3 has 17 amino acids. Here the CDR3 DNA reads TGTGCCACCAGTGGCCAATTAGTCCTTTACTCTGGAAACACCATATATTTT. Amino acids: CATSGQLVLYSGNTIYF.

V is TRBV6-2 or TRBV6-3 and J is TRBJ1-2, with TRBD1 matching over 9 bases. This CDR3 has 19 residues. Germline-derived CDR1 and CDR2 are MNHEY and SVGEGT. J lost 3 bases, V lost 6 bases, and 20 bases had no gene match. For the CDR3, the DNA is TGTGCCAGCAGCCCTCACTGGTCGGGGGGACAGGGCGAGGACTATGGCTACACCTTC. Its protein product is CASSPHWSGGQGEDYGYTF.

The chain couples TRBV3-1 (or the pseudogene TRBV3-2) to TRBJ1-1; no clear D gene. V shed 4 bases and J shed 1 base, with 13 bases lying between them. Germline-derived CDR1 and CDR2 are LGHDT and YNNKEL (reference sequence). The CDR3 runs 15 residues. CDR3 residues: CASSPRSQENTEAFF. In DNA, the CDR3 is TGTGCCAGCAGCCCTCGGTCGCAGGAGAACACTGAAGCTTTCTTT.

This sequence joins TRBV6-2 or TRBV6-3 and TRBJ1-2, with 12 positions matching TRBD1. CDR3 length equals 15 residues. Losses at the gene ends were 0 bases for V and 13 bases for J; bases not matched to a gene: 9. Germline loops: CDR1 MNHEY, CDR2 SVGEGT. CDR3 nucleotide sequence: TGTGCCAGCAGTTACTCGGGACAGGGGGCTAGTTCCTCCACCTTC. Encoded protein: CASSYSGQGASSSTF.

V is TRBV4-3 and J is TRBJ2-1; 7 bases align to TRBD2. Germline CDR1 and CDR2: LGHNA and YSLEER. With 0 bases clipped from V and 5 bases from J, the junction kept 4 bases outside the gene matches. The length of the CDR3 is 15 residues. Here the CDR3 reads CASSQESSGNNEQFF. CDR3 nucleotides: TGCGCCAGCAGCCAAGAGTCTAGCGGAAACAATGAGCAGTTCTTC.

The chain couples TRBV7-3 to TRBJ2-1; 7 nucleotides line up with TRBD1. Germline V gene data show CDR1 as SGHTA and CDR2 as FQGTGA. This CDR3 is 13 amino acids long. With V trimmed by 5 bases and J by 5 bases, 3 bases remained unmatched. As DNA, the CDR3 is TGTGCCAGCAGCATGGGACAGAACAATGAGCAGTTCTTC. Residues: CASSMGQNNEQFF.

To note about this clone: The identical CDR3 is also encoded by other nucleotide sequences in the sample. The V call is TRBV20-1, the J call TRBJ2-7, with D possibly being TRBD1 (5 bases). CDR3 length: 10 amino acids. Trimming shortened V by 4 bases and J by 7 bases, and 8 bases separated the two germline ends. Per germline, CDR1 DFQATT and CDR2 SNEGSKA (reference sequence). Here the CDR3 reads CSATRDEQYF. The CDR3 nucleotides are TGCAGTGCTACCAGGGATGAGCAGTACTTC.

The chain joins TRBV6-2 or TRBV6-3 to TRBJ1-1, with D hard to call. CDR1 MNHEY and CDR2 SVGEGT come from the germline V gene. The CDR3 is made up of 13 amino acids. V lost 4 bases, J lost 1 base, and 7 bases lay in between. The CDR3 DNA follows: TGTGCCAGCAGTTCCTACGCGAACACTGAAGCTTTCTTT. Its translation is CASSSYANTEAFF.

The chain couples TRBV10-3 to TRBJ1-2; possibly TRBD1 for D (5 bases). The germline V and J ends were trimmed by 2 bases and 1 base, with 17 bases remaining between them. Germline CDR1 and CDR2: ENHRY and SYGVKD. The CDR3 extends over 17 amino acids. The CDR3, as DNA: TGTGCCATCAGTGAGAGGGGTGGGCAGGGAATTAACTATGGCTACACCTTC. Its translation is CAISERGGQGINYGYTF.

This rearrangement joins TRBV21-1 to TRBJ1-5. TRBV21-1 is tagged as a pseudogene. The CDR3 is 16 residues long. CDR3 sequence (DNA): TGTGCCAGCAGCTTTGCGTGTTTAAGTGGCAATCAGCCCCAGCATTTT. Translation: CASSFACLSGNQPQHF.

This clone was seen just once. The chain uses TRBV11-2 and TRBJ2-2; 11 bases are a match to TRBD2. Germline-derived CDR1 and CDR2 are SGHAT and FQNNGV. The CDR3 covers 15 residues. Trimming cost V 5 bases and J 7 bases; bases outside gene matches: 6. The CDR3 DNA sequence: TGTGCCAGCAGCGGTCTACTAGCGGGAGTCGGGGAGCTGTTTTTT. Protein sequence: CASSGLLAGVGELFF.

The chain has TRBV5-6 and TRBJ1-1, with D unresolved. Germline V lookup: CDR1 SGHDT, CDR2 YYEEEE. V was pared by 4 bases and J by 0 bases, with 10 bases between. CDR3 size: 14 residues. The CDR3 nucleotides read TGTGCCAGCAGCCTCGGTCGCCTGAACACTGAAGCTTTCTTT. Protein sequence: CASSLGRLNTEAFF.

The CDR3 DNA reads TGCAGCGTTGAATCCCCCGTGTCGGGGGACGAGCAGTACTTC. Protein sequence: CSVESPVSGDEQYF. The J gene is TRBJ2-7, the V gene TRBV29-1, with D possibly being TRBD2 (6 bases). Germline V lookup: CDR1 SQVTM, CDR2 ANQGSEA. V was pared by 2 bases and J by 5 bases, with 16 bases between. The CDR3 totals 14 residues.

This chain connects TRBV18 to TRBJ2-7; D remains ambiguous. Germline V gene lookup returns CDR1 KGHSH and CDR2 LQKENI. This CDR3 is 13 amino acids long. Trimming cost V 0 bases and J 4 bases, with 7 bases left between them. The DNA for the CDR3 is TGTGCCAGCTCACCACCTGAGATTTACGAGCAGTACTTC. It translates to CASSPPEIYEQYF.

The chain joins TRBV9 to TRBJ2-2, with 8 bases aligning to TRBD2. CDR3 length: 16 amino acids. Trimming removed 4 bases from V and 4 bases from J; junction bases left unmatched: 9. CDR1 and CDR2 (germline): SGDLS, YYNGEE. The CDR3 sequence: CASSTAGLEGTGELFF. The CDR3 bases are TGTGCCAGCAGCACCGCGGGACTAGAGGGCACCGGGGAGCTGTTTTTT.

Points on this clone: Other DNA sequences in this sample translate to the same CDR3. The V call is TRBV6-4, the J call TRBJ2-1; 10 nucleotides match TRBD2. V lost 5 bases to trimming and J lost 4 bases; unmatched junction nucleotides: 5. The germline V gene has CDR1 MRHNA and CDR2 SNTAGT. The CDR3 is 15 amino acids. In DNA form, the CDR3 reads TGTGCCAGCAGTCTCCTAGCGGGAGAATACAATGAGCAGTTCTTC. Its translation is CASSLLAGEYNEQFF.

The chain couples TRBV28 to TRBJ2-7; no clear D. The CDR3 covers 12 residues. Germline V gene sequence: CDR1 MDHEN, CDR2 SYDVKM. The V gene lost 6 bases and the J gene lost 4 bases, with 10 bases spanning the gap. The chain's CDR3 is CASSLGSYEQYF. As DNA, the CDR3 is TGTGCCAGCAGCTTAGGCTCTTACGAGCAGTACTTC.

V gene TRBV29-1 combines with J gene TRBJ2-2, with TRBD1 identical over 8 bases. V lost 3 bases to trimming and J lost 6 bases; unmatched junction nucleotides: 6. Germline loops: CDR1 SQVTM, CDR2 ANQGSEA. The CDR3 consists of 14 residues. CDR3 bases: TGCAGCGTTGAGGCGGACAGGGCTCCCGGGGAGCTGTTTTTT. Protein sequence: CSVEADRAPGELFF.